Presented here are 22 T cell receptor beta chains from one specimen sequenced in a study of shared clonotypes between healthy human individuals. Assay used: immunoSEQ multiplex PCR; TCRdb lists only in-frame clones, some missing. This table has about 340,000 clones, 70% to 75% appearing once. Material for sequencing was memory CD4+ T cells sorted from blood. Subset indicated: CD45RA-negative fraction. Receptors were obtained from a young man in good health.

The rearrangement links TRBV7-3 to TRBJ1-1; 7 nucleotides agree with TRBD1. This CDR3 is 15 amino acids long. The junction had 3 bases not matched to a gene; V was cut back by 0 bases and J by 2 bases. CDR1 and CDR2 from the germline V gene are SGHTA and FQGTGA. The CDR3 protein is CASSLTGTANTEAFF. For the CDR3, the DNA is TGTGCCAGCAGCTTAACTGGGACAGCTAACACTGAAGCTTTCTTT.

The chain recombines TRBV7-2 with TRBJ1-1, with D possibly matching TRBD1 (5 bases). Trimming removed 5 bases from V and 7 bases from J, with 14 bases in between. The CDR3 runs 13 residues. Germline values: CDR1 SGHTA, CDR2 FQGNSA. The CDR3 reads CASSPQGEGEAFF. The CDR3 DNA follows: TGTGCCAGCAGCCCCCAGGGAGAGGGTGAAGCTTTCTTT.

This rearrangement joins TRBV11-2 to TRBJ1-6; a weak D match, TRBD1 (6 bases). Per germline, CDR1 SGHAT and CDR2 FQNNGV. The V gene lost 3 bases and the J gene lost 18 bases, with 15 bases spanning the gap. The length of the CDR3 is 12 residues. This CDR3 is CASSLPQGAPHF. The CDR3 bases are TGTGCCAGCAGCTTGCCACAGGGTGCCCCCCACTTT.

The rearrangement uses TRBV19 and TRBJ1-4, with a tentative D call TRBD1 (5 bases). CDR1 and CDR2 (germline): LNHDA, SQIVND (reference sequence). The length of the CDR3 is 14 residues. Trimming left V 11 bases short and J 4 bases short, with 17 bases between. The CDR3 here is CASQRGKGNEKLFF. CDR3 DNA: TGTGCCTCACAGAGGGGAAAGGGTAATGAAAAACTGTTTTTT. Filled out from reference TRBV19 and TRBJ1-4, the complete variable domain reads DGGITQSPKYLFRKEGQNVTLSCEQNLNHDAMYWYRQDPGQGLRLIYYSQIVNDFQKGDIAEGYSVSREKKESFPLTVTSAQKNPTAFYLCASQRGKGNEKLFFGSGTQLSVL.

Regarding this clone: A much larger clone differs from this one at a single base, so this may be a read error. The chain uses TRBV14 and TRBJ2-7; tentative D call: TRBD2 (7 bases). The CDR3 loop spans 15 amino acids. The V end lost 0 bases, the J end lost 4 bases, and 13 bases lay between the germline ends. CDR1 SGHDN and CDR2 FVKESK come from the germline V gene. CDR3 amino acids: CASSQDGRGGYEQYF. CDR3 coding DNA: TGTGCCAGCAGCCAAGATGGGAGGGGGGGGTACGAGCAGTACTTC.

The gene calls are TRBV29-1 and TRBJ2-3; D is uncertain. Trimming took 1 base from V and 0 from J, leaving 20 bases between them. The CDR3 has 18 amino acids. Germline CDR1 and CDR2: SQVTM and ANQGSEA. This CDR3 reads CSVEVHDRLNTSTDTQYF. The CDR3 DNA reads as TGCAGCGTTGAAGTTCATGACCGATTGAATACTAGCACAGATACGCAGTATTTT.

This chain links TRBV7-9 with TRBJ2-2; D remains unclear. V was trimmed by 5 bases and J by 1 base, leaving 5 bases between them. Looked up from germline, CDR1 is SEHNR and CDR2 is FQNEAQ (reference sequence). CDR3 length equals 13 residues. Written as DNA, the CDR3 is TGTGCCAGCAGCACGATGAACACCGGGGAGCTGTTTTTT. It specifies CASSTMNTGELFF.

The V call is TRBV21-1, the J call TRBJ2-1; TRBD2 is the table's D call, not checked against the DNA. TRBV21-1 corresponds to a pseudogene. This CDR3 has 20 amino acids. The CDR3 coding sequence is TGTGCCAGCAGCCAATGGGGGACTAGCGGGAGTGTCTTCTCCTACAATGAGCAGTTCTTC. It is translated as CASSQWGTSGSVFSYNEQFF.

The chain uses TRBV7-9 and TRBJ2-7; D is uncertain. V was clipped by 1 base and J by 1 base, with 11 bases between them. CDR3 length: 15 amino acids. Per germline, CDR1 SEHNR and CDR2 FQNEAQ (reference sequence). In nucleotides, the CDR3 is TGTGCCAGCAGCTTAGGTCCTAGTTGGTCCTACGAGCAGTACTTC. This translates into CASSLGPSWSYEQYF.

The chain has TRBV11-2 and TRBJ2-1; the D is unclear. CDR3 length equals 15 residues. The germline V gene encodes CDR1 SGHAT and CDR2 FQNNGV. The V end was cut by 3 bases, the J end by 0 bases, with 9 bases between. CDR3 coding DNA: TGTGCCAGCAGCTTGACCCCTTTCTCCTACAATGAGCAGTTCTTC. Its protein product is CASSLTPFSYNEQFF. Together with reference TRBV11-2 and TRBJ2-1, the CDR3 gives the full variable domain: EAGVAQSPRYKIIEKRQSVAFWCNPISGHATLYWYQQILGQGPKLLIQFQNNGVVDDSQLPKDRFSAERLKGVDSTLKIQPAKLEDSAVYLCASSLTPFSYNEQFFGPGTRLTVL.

This chain links TRBV28 with TRBJ1-5; 8 bases line up with TRBD1. The V gene end was trimmed by 6 bases and the J gene end by 4 bases; junction bases not matched to a gene: 11. The length of the CDR3 is 16 residues. Germline loops: CDR1 MDHEN, CDR2 SYDVKM. CDR3 sequence: CASRAFGQGGNQPQHF. The CDR3 coding sequence is TGTGCCAGCAGGGCCTTTGGACAGGGAGGAAATCAGCCCCAGCATTTT.

This chain connects TRBV5-8 to TRBJ1-2, with 9 bases aligning to TRBD1. Germline V gives CDR1 SGHTS, CDR2 YDEGEE. Trimming took 2 bases from V and 1 from J; bases not matched to a gene: 9. CDR3 length equals 17 residues. CDR3 in amino acids: CASSFTGTGTFNYGYTF. CDR3 in DNA: TGTGCCAGCAGCTTTACCGGGACAGGGACATTTAACTATGGCTACACCTTC.

The chain combines TRBV5-4 with TRBJ2-7; 9 bases align to TRBD2. With V trimmed by 0 bases and J by 5 bases, 3 bases remained unmatched. Germline V gene sequence: CDR1 SGHNT, CDR2 YYREEE (reference sequence). This CDR3 has 14 residues. CDR3 sequence reads: CASSLGSGSHEQYF. In nucleotides, the CDR3 is TGTGCCAGCAGCTTGGGTAGCGGGAGTCACGAGCAGTACTTC.

The rearrangement links TRBV5-1 to TRBJ2-1, with TRBD1 matching over 10 bases. CDR1 SGHRS and CDR2 YFSETQ come from the germline V gene. The CDR3 consists of 14 residues. V dropped 3 bases and J dropped 6; count of bases not matched to a gene: 3. Written as DNA, the CDR3 is TGCGCCAGCAGCTGGGACAGGGGAGGCAATGAGCAGTTCTTC. This gives the protein CASSWDRGGNEQFF.

The genes are TRBV2 and TRBJ2-1; D gene uncertain. The CDR3 has 15 amino acids. V dropped 4 bases and J dropped 4 bases, with 14 bases sitting between them. Germline V CDR1 and CDR2: SNHLY, FYNNEI. The CDR3 nucleotides are TGTGCCAGCAGTGGTGATACACCTATATACAATGAGCAGTTCTTC. It translates to CASSGDTPIYNEQFF.

This clone was detected many times. V and J are TRBV5-1 and TRBJ2-7; D not certain. The germline V gene has CDR1 SGHRS and CDR2 YFSETQ. The CDR3 loop spans 14 amino acids. With 5 bases removed from V and 1 base from J, the gap between germline ends came to 13 bases. The chain's CDR3 is CASSSPTPSYEQYF. CDR3 nucleotides: TGCGCCAGCAGTTCCCCGACACCTTCCTACGAGCAGTACTTC.

This chain links TRBV28 with TRBJ2-2, with a weak D call TRBD2 (6 bases). The CDR3 is made up of 17 amino acids. Between the trimmed V and J ends, which lost 4 bases and 2 bases, there was a span of 17 bases. In germline, CDR1 is MDHEN, CDR2 SYDVKM. CDR3 sequence reads: CASSSSGVADNTGELFF. CDR3 DNA sequence: TGTGCCAGCAGTTCCTCTGGGGTAGCGGATAACACCGGGGAGCTGTTTTTT.

The table lists this clone with a count of one. The rearrangement uses TRBV5-4 and TRBJ2-1, with unresolved D. Germline values: CDR1 SGHNT, CDR2 YYREEE (reference sequence). The CDR3 loop spans 15 amino acids. The V end lost 0 bases, the J end lost 10 bases, and 17 bases lay between the germline ends. In nucleotides, the CDR3 is TGTGCCAGCAGCTTGGAAGCTGGTCGGAATTTGGAGCAGTTCTTC. Amino acids: CASSLEAGRNLEQFF.

This chain joins TRBV2 and TRBJ2-7; 8 bases match TRBD1. CDR3 length: 14 residues. Per the germline V gene, CDR1 is SNHLY and CDR2 is FYNNEI. J lost 2 bases, V lost 5 bases, and 5 bases had no gene match. The DNA of the CDR3 is TGTGCCAGCAGTACACGGACAGGGACCTACGAGCAGTACTTC. Translated: CASSTRTGTYEQYF. Full variable domain (outside the CDR3, taken from reference TRBV2 and TRBJ2-7): EPEVTQTPSHQVTQMGQEVILRCVPISNHLYFYWYRQILGQKVEFLVSFYNNEISEKSEIFDDQFSVERPDGSNFTLKIRSTKLEDSAMYFCASSTRTGTYEQYFGPGTRLTVT.

This clone has only a few counts. The J gene is TRBJ1-1, the V gene TRBV7-2, with 7 bases lining up with TRBD1. The CDR3 length is 12 residues. The junction had 6 bases not matched to a gene; V was cut back by 3 bases and J by 11 bases. CDR1 SGHTA and CDR2 FQGNSA come from the germline V gene. The CDR3 DNA reads as TGTGCCAGCAGCTTGACAGGGATGGACGCTTTCTTT. It translates to CASSLTGMDAFF.

Only one count was recorded for this clone. The chain couples TRBV19 to TRBJ1-2; 7 bases are shared with TRBD1. This CDR3 has 13 amino acids. The germline V gene has CDR1 LNHDA and CDR2 SQIVND (reference sequence). The V segment lost 7 bases and the J segment 0 bases; nucleotides outside the gene matches: 2. CDR3: CASIGTANYGYTF. For the CDR3, the DNA is TGTGCCAGTATCGGGACAGCTAACTATGGCTACACCTTC.

Details on this clone: The junction departs from the called germline gene at one end, perhaps through a read error. Within the sample, other DNA sequences also encode this same CDR3. The gene calls are TRBV12-5 and TRBJ1-1; possible D gene TRBD1, 5 bases. The CDR3 has 13 residues. The germline V gene encodes CDR1 LGHNT and CDR2 FRNRAP. CDR3 residues: CATSGGMNTEAFF. The CDR3 region has the DNA TGTGCTACGTCCGGGGGAATGAACACTGAAGCCTTCTTT.